These 12 T cell receptor beta chains share one sample of origin, sequenced in a study of cytomegalovirus exposure and HLA in healthy donors (dated by TCRdb to 2015 to 2018). Receptor amplification or capture employed the immunoSEQ multiplex PCR assay. For the multiplex PCR, a mixture combining 60 forward primers for TCR Vbeta segments and 13 reverse primers for TCR Jbeta segments was used. TCRdb re-hosts the immuneACCESS table, in-frame sequences only. Its copies lack some clones; in the studies checked, an unresolved V gene accounts for under half of them, and the cause for the rest is not known. The sample table contains some 220,000 clones; only one count was recorded for roughly 78% of them. The biggest ten clones account for about 0.47% of the sample. Input material: PBMCs. Every receptor here comes from a boy aged 5-17 years in good health and CMV-seronegative.

A note on this clone: Within the sample, other DNA sequences also encode this same CDR3. The chain couples TRBV9 to TRBJ2-3; 10 nucleotides line up with TRBD2. Germline-derived CDR1 and CDR2 are SGDLS and YYNGEE. The V gene end was trimmed by 0 bases and the J gene end by 2 bases; junction bases not matched to a gene: 3. The CDR3 has 16 residues. CDR3 sequence (DNA): TGTGCCAGCAGCGTAGGGACTAGCGGATACACAGATACGCAGTATTTT. This translates into CASSVGTSGYTDTQYF.

The J gene is TRBJ2-5, the V gene TRBV7-8; 9 bases map to TRBD2. Per the germline V gene, CDR1 is SGHVS and CDR2 is FQNEAQ. The CDR3 totals 16 residues. J was trimmed by 4 bases and V by 3 bases; bases with no gene match: 9. The CDR3 nucleotides are TGTGCCAGCAGCTTTAGGTCGCTAGCGGGGTTAGAGACCCAGTACTTC. This translates into CASSFRSLAGLETQYF. Variable domain in full (rest from reference TRBV7-8 and TRBJ2-5): GAGVSQSPRYKVAKRGQDVALRCDPISGHVSLFWYQQALGQGPEFLTYFQNEAQLDKSGLPSDRFFAERPEGSVSTLKIQRTQQEDSAVYLCASSFRSLAGLETQYFGPGTRLLVL.

This clone was picked up a small number of times. The chain couples TRBV19 to TRBJ2-5; TRBD1 agrees at 9 bases. Germline V gene data show CDR1 as LNHDA and CDR2 as SQIVND (reference sequence). The CDR3 sequence is 16 residues long. The J segment lost 4 bases and the V segment lost 5 bases, leaving 11 bases of the junction unmatched. The CDR3 nucleotides read TGTGCCAGTAGTCCCCCCAGTGGGACAGGGCGAGAGACCCAGTACTTC. Residues: CASSPPSGTGRETQYF.

The V and J genes are TRBV29-1 and TRBJ1-5; possibly TRBD1 for D (6 bases). Germline lookup yields CDR1 SQVTM and CDR2 ANQGSEA. The CDR3 has 12 amino acids. Between the trimmed V and J ends, which lost 4 bases and 7 bases, there was a span of 11 bases. For the CDR3, the DNA is TGCAGCGTTGGGGGGCTCAACCAGCCCCAGCATTTT. Protein sequence: CSVGGLNQPQHF.

The rearrangement links TRBV27 to TRBJ1-3; D is unclear. CDR3 length: 16 residues. Germline lookup yields CDR1 MNHEY and CDR2 SMNVEV (reference sequence). The V end lost 7 bases, the J end lost 0 bases, and 16 bases lay between the germline ends. The CDR3 DNA reads as TGTGCCAGCATTTTCTCGGTGATAATCTCTGGAAACACCATATATTTT. Its translation: CASIFSVIISGNTIYF.

This clone was counted between two and nine times. The chain recombines TRBV15 with TRBJ1-1; D is ambiguous. V was trimmed by 3 bases and J by 7 bases, leaving 12 bases between them. CDR1 is LNHNV and CDR2 is YYDKDF in the germline V gene (reference sequence). The CDR3 contains 13 residues. DNA of the CDR3: TGTGCCACCAGCAGCGGGGTCTCGAATGAAGCTTTCTTT. Translating it yields CATSSGVSNEAFF. The full variable domain, its missing parts supplied by reference TRBV15 and TRBJ1-1, is DAMVIQNPRYQVTQFGKPVTLSCSQTLNHNVMYWYQQKSSQAPKLLFHYYDKDFNNEADTPDNFQSRRPNTSFCFLDIRSPGLGDTAMYLCATSSGVSNEAFFGQGTRLTVV.

The V call is TRBV7-7, the J call TRBJ2-2, with D possibly TRBD2 on 6 matching bases. Trimming cost V 4 bases and J 5 bases, with 8 bases left between them. The CDR3 consists of 13 residues. Germline V gene sequence: CDR1 SSHAT, CDR2 FNYEAQ (reference sequence). As DNA, the CDR3 is TGTGCCAGCAGCTGGGACTTAACCGGGGAGCTGTTTTTT. It codes for CASSWDLTGELFF.

The CDR3 bases are TGTGCCAGCAGTCAGGGGGCGCAGGAAAAACTGTTTTTT. Amino acid sequence: CASSQGAQEKLFF. V and J are TRBV11-2 and TRBJ1-4; the match to TRBD1 covers 8 bases. V dropped 6 bases and J dropped 8; count of bases not matched to a gene: 5. CDR1 and CDR2 (germline): SGHAT, FQNNGV. This CDR3 is built from 13 residues.

The chain joins TRBV11-3 to TRBJ2-3; a possible D gene is TRBD1 (6 bases). This CDR3 has 15 amino acids. Germline CDR1 reads SGHNT; CDR2 reads YENEEA. The V gene lost 5 bases and the J gene lost 3 bases, with 15 bases spanning the gap. CDR3 sequence reads: CASSPRRTGTDTQYF. DNA of the CDR3: TGTGCCAGCAGCCCAAGGCGCACAGGGACAGATACGCAGTATTTT.

The rearrangement uses TRBV5-5 and TRBJ2-1, with 8 bases lining up with TRBD2. Per the germline V gene, CDR1 is SGHKS and CDR2 is YYEKEE (reference sequence). Trimming took 1 base from V and 10 from J; bases not matched to a gene: 4. CDR3 length equals 13 residues. In DNA, the CDR3 is TGTGCCAGCAGCTTGTCTAGCGGGCGGGAGCAGTTCTTC. This sequence encodes CASSLSSGREQFF.

This chain joins TRBV5-1 and TRBJ2-5, with a possible D match to TRBD1 (5 bases). Germline values: CDR1 SGHRS, CDR2 YFSETQ. The length of the CDR3 is 15 residues. With 4 bases removed from V and 0 bases from J, the gap between germline ends came to 13 bases. The CDR3 reads CASSPMTEYQETQYF. CDR3 in DNA: TGCGCCAGCAGCCCTATGACAGAGTACCAAGAGACCCAGTACTTC.

V and J are TRBV11-3 and TRBJ1-2; 9 bases match TRBD1. The germline V gene has CDR1 SGHNT and CDR2 YENEEA. The CDR3 contains 15 residues. J was trimmed by 2 bases and V by 4 bases; bases with no gene match: 5. The CDR3 loop is CASSSLGTGNYGYTF. Written as DNA, the CDR3 is TGTGCCAGCAGCTCGTTGGGGACAGGGAACTATGGCTACACCTTC.